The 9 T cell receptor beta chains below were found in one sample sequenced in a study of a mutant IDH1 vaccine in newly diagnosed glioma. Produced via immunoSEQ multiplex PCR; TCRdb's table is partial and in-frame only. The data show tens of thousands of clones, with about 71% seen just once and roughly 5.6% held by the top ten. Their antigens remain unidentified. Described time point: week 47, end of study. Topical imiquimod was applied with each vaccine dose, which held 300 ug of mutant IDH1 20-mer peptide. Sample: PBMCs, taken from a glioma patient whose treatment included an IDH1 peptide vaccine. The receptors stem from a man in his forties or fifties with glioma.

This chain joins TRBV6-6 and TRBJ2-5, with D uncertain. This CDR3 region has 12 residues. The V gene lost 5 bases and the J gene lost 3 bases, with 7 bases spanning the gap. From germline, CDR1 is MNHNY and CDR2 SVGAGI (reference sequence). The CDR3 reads CASSGTEETQYF. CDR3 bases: TGTGCCAGCAGTGGCACGGAAGAGACCCAGTACTTC.

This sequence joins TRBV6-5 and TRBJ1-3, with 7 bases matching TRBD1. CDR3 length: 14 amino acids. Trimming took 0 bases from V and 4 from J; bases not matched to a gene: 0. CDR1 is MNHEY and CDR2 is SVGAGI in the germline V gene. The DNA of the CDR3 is TGTGCCAGCAGTTACTCGACAGGGGGAAACACCATATATTTT. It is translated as CASSYSTGGNTIYF.

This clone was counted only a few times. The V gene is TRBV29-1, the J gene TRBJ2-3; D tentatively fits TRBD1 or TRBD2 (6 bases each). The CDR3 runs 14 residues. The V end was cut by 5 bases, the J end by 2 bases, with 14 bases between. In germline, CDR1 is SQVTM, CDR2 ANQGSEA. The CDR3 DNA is TGCAGCGTTATAGGGGGGCCGGTCACAGATACGCAGTATTTT. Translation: CSVIGGPVTDTQYF.

CDR3 bases: TGTGCCAGCAGCCCGTACAGGGACGAGACCCAGTACTTC. Protein product: CASSPYRDETQYF. The chain is built from TRBV7-6 and TRBJ2-5; TRBD1 is a possible D gene (6 bases). CDR1 and CDR2 from the germline V gene are SGHVS and FNYEAQ. V gave up 5 bases and J gave up 5 bases, with 12 bases separating them. This CDR3 contains 13 residues. Full variable domain (remainder filled in from reference TRBV7-6 and TRBJ2-5): GAGVSQSPRYKVTKRGQDVALRCDPISGHVSLYWYRQALGQGPEFLTYFNYEAQQDKSGLPNDRFSAERPEGSISTLTIQRTEQRDSAMYRCASSPYRDETQYFGPGTRLLVL.

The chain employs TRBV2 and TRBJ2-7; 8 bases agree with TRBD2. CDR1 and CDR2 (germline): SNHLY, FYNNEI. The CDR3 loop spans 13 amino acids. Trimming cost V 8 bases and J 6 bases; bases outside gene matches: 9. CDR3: CASREGGVGEQYF. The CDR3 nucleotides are TGTGCCAGCCGGGAGGGGGGTGTGGGCGAGCAGTACTTC.

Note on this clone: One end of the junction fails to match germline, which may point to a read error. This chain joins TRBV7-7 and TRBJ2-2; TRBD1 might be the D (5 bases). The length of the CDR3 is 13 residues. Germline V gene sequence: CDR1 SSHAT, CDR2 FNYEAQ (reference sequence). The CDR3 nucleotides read TGTGCTAGCAGCTCAGGGTACTACGGGGAGCTGTTTTTT. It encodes CASSSGYYGELFF. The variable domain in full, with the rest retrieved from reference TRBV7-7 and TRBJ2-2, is GAGVSQSPRYKVTKRGQDVTLRCDPISSHATLYWYQQALGQGPEFLTYFNYEAQPDKSGLPSDRFSAERPEGSISTLTIQRTEQRDSAMYRCASSSGYYGELFFGEGSRLTVL.

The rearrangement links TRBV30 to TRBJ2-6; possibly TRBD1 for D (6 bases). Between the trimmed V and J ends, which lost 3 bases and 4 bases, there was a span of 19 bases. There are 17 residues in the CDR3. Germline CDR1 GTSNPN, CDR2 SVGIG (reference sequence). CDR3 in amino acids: CAWRKLGAQLGANVLTF. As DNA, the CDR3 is TGTGCCTGGAGAAAATTGGGGGCGCAACTGGGGGCCAACGTCCTGACTTTC.

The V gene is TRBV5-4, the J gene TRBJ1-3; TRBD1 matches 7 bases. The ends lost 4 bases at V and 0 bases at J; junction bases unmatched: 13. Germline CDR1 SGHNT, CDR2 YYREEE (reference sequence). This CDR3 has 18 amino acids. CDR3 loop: CASSRRTGRVNSGNTIYF. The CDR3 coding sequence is TGTGCCAGCAGCCGAAGGACAGGACGCGTAAACTCTGGAAACACCATATATTTT. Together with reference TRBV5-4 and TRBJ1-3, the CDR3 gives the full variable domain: ETGVTQSPTHLIKTRGQQVTLRCSSQSGHNTVSWYQQALGQGPQFIFQYYREEENGRGNFPPRFSGLQFPNYSSELNVNALELDDSALYLCASSRRTGRVNSGNTIYFGEGSWLTVV.

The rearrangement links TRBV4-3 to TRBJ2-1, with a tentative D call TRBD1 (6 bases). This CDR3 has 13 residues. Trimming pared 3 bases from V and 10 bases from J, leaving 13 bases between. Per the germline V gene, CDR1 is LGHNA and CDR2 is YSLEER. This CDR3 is CASSQSQGYEQFF. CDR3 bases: TGCGCCAGCAGCCAGTCACAGGGCTACGAGCAGTTCTTC.